This T cell receptor (beta chain) was captured in a study of metastatic and nonmetastatic thyroid tumors. TCRdb reprocessed the PCR reads via MiXCR. The data show about 14,000 clones, with approximately 32% seen just once and roughly 25% held by the top ten. Germline-derived CDR1 and CDR2 are MNHNS and SASEGT. CDR3 length: 15 residues. J was trimmed by 10 bases and V by 7 bases; bases with no gene match: 14. No treatment had been given to any patient before thyroid surgery. Sequenced: tumor tissue. The receptor comes from a female donor with papillary thyroid cancer or a benign thyroid nodule (not recorded which). Some clones in this sample may be carry-over from other donors' samples. The chain is built from TRBV6-1 and TRBJ2-1; 9 bases are shared with TRBD2. CDR3 protein: CASTLSGGGVGEQFF. The CDR3 coding sequence is TGTGCCAGCACCCTTAGCGGGGGCGGGGTGGGCGAGCAGTTCTTC.